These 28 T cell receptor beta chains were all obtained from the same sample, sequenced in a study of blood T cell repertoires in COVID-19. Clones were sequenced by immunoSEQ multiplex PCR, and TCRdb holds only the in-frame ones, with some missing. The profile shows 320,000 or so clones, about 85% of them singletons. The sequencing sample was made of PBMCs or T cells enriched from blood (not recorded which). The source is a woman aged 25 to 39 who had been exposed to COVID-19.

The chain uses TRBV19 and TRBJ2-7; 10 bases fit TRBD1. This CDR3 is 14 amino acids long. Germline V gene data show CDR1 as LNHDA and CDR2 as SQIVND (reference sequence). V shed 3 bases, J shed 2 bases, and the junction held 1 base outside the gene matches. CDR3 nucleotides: TGTGCCAGTAGTATTGGACAGGGGGCCTACGAGCAGTACTTC. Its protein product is CASSIGQGAYEQYF. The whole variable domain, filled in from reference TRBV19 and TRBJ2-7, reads DGGITQSPKYLFRKEGQNVTLSCEQNLNHDAMYWYRQDPGQGLRLIYYSQIVNDFQKGDIAEGYSVSREKKESFPLTVTSAQKNPTAFYLCASSIGQGAYEQYFGPGTRLTVT.

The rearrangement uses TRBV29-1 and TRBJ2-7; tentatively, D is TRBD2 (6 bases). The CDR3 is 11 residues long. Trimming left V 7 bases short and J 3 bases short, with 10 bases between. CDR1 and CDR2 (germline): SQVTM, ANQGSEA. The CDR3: CSARLDYEQYF. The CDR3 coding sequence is TGCAGCGCCCGACTAGACTACGAGCAGTACTTC.

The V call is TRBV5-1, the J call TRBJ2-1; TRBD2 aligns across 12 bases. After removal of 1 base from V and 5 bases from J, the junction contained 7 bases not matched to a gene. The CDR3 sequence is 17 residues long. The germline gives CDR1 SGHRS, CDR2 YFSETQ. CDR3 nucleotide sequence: TGCGCCAGCAGCTTGATCCGTCTAGCGGGAGGGCACAATGAGCAGTTCTTC. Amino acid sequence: CASSLIRLAGGHNEQFF.

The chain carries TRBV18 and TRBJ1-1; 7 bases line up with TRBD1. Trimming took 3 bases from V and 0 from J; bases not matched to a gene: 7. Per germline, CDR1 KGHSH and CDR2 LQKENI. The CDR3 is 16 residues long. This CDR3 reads CASSPPGTVMNTEAFF. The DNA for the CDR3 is TGTGCCAGCTCACCTCCTGGGACAGTTATGAACACTGAAGCTTTCTTT.

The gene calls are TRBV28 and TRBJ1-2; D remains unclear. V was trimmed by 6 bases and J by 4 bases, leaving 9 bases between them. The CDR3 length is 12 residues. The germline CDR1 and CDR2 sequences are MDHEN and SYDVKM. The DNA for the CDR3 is TGTGCCAGCAGGGAGGCCCTCTATGGCTACACCTTC. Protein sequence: CASREALYGYTF.

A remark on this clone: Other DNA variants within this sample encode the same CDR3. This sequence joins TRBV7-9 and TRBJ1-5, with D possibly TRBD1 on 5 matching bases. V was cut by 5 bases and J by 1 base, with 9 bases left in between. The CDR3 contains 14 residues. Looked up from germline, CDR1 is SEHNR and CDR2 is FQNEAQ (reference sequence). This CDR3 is CASSVQGSNQPQHF. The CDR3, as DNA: TGTGCCAGCAGCGTTCAGGGAAGCAATCAGCCCCAGCATTTT.

The CDR3: CASSEPRIKNTEAFF. The CDR3 DNA follows: TGTGCCAGCAGCGAGCCCAGGATAAAGAACACTGAAGCTTTCTTT. The chain carries TRBV7-8 and TRBJ1-1; the D is unclear. The length of the CDR3 is 15 residues. Between the trimmed V and J ends, which lost 5 bases and 1 base, there was a span of 14 bases. Germline V gene lookup returns CDR1 SGHVS and CDR2 FQNEAQ.

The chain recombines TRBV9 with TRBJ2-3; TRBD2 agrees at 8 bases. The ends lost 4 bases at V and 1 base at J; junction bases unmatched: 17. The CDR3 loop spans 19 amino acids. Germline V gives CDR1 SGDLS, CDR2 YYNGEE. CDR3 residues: CASSSPMREAGGRTDTQYF. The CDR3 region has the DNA TGTGCCAGCAGCTCCCCCATGAGGGAGGCGGGAGGACGCACAGATACGCAGTATTTT.

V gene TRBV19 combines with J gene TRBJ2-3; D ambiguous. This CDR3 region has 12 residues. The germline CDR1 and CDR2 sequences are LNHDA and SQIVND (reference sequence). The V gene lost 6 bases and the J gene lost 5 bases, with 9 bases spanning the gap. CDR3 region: CASSAEKDTQYF. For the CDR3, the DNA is TGTGCCAGTAGCGCTGAGAAAGATACGCAGTATTTT.

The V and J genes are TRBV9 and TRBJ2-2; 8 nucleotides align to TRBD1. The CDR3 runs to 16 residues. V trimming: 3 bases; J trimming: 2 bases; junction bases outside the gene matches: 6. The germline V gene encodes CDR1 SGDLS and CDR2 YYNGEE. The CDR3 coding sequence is TGTGCCAGCAGCGGGACAGGGCGAGGTAACACCGGGGAGCTGTTTTTT. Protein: CASSGTGRGNTGELFF.

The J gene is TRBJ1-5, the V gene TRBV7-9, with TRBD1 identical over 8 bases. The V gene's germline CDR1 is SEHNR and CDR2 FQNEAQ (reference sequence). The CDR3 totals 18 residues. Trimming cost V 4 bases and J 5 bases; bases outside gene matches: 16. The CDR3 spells CASSSTQIRDRWDQPQHF. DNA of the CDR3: TGTGCCAGCAGCTCAACCCAAATCCGGGACAGGTGGGATCAGCCCCAGCATTTT.

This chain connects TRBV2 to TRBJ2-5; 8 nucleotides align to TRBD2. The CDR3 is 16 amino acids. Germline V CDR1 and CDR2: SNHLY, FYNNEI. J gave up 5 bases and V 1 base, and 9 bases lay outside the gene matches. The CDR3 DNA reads TGTGCCAGCAGTGAAGGGCCAAGCGGGAGAAGTGAGACCCAGTACTTC. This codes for CASSEGPSGRSETQYF.

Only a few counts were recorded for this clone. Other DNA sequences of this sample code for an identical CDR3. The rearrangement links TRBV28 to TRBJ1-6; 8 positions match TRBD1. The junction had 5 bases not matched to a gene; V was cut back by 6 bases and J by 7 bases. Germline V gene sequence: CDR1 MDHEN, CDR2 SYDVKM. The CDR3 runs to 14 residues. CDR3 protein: CASSSGGLNSPLHF. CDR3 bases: TGTGCCAGCAGCTCAGGGGGCCTCAATTCACCCCTCCACTTT.

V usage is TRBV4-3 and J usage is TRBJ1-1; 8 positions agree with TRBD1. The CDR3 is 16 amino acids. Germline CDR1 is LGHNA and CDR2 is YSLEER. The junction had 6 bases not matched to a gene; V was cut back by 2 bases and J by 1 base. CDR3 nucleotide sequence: TGCGCCAGCAGCCAATTAGGACAGGGATCGAACACTGAAGCTTTCTTT. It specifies CASSQLGQGSNTEAFF.

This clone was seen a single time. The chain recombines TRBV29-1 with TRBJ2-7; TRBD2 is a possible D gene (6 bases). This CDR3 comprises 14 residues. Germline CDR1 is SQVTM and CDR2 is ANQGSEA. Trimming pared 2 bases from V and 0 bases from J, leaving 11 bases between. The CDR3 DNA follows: TGCAGCGTTGAAAAAGGGACTGGCTCCTACGAGCAGTACTTC. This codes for CSVEKGTGSYEQYF.

Written as DNA, the CDR3 is TGTGCCAGCAGCAACCAGAGGGGGTACACTGAAGCTTTCTTT. Its translation: CASSNQRGYTEAFF. The chain combines TRBV5-6 with TRBJ1-1, with D possibly TRBD1 on 6 matching bases. V dropped 4 bases and J dropped 3 bases, with 13 bases sitting between them. This CDR3 is built from 14 residues. Germline CDR1 reads SGHDT; CDR2 reads YYEEEE.

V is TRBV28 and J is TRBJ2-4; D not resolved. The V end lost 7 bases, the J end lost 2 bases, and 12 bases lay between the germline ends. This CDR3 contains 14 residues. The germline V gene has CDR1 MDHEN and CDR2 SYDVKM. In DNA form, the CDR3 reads TGTGCCAGCACCACCTACGGGTCCAAAAACATTCAGTACTTC. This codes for CASTTYGSKNIQYF.

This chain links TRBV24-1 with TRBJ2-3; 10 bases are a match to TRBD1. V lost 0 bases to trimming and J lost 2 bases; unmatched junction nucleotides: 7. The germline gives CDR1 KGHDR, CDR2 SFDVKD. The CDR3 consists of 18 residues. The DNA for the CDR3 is TGTGCCACCAGTGATTTGGAACCGGGACAGGGGTTCACAGATACGCAGTATTTT. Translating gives CATSDLEPGQGFTDTQYF.

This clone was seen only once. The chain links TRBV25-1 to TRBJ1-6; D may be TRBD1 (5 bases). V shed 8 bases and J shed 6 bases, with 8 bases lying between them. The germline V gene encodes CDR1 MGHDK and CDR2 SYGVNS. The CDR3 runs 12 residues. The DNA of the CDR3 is TGTGCCAGCGGTCAGGGTAATTCACCCCTCCACTTT. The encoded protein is CASGQGNSPLHF.

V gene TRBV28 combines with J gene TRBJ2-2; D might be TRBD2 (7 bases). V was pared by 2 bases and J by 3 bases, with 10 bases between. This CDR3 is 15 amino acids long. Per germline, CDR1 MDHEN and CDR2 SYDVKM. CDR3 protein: CASSLRGGYTGELFF. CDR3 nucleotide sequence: TGTGCCAGCAGTTTAAGGGGGGGGTACACCGGGGAGCTGTTTTTT.

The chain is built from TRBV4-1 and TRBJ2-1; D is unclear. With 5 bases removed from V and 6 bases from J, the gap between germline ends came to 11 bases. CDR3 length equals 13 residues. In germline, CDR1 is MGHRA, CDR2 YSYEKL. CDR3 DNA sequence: TGCGCCAGCAGCTATAATCAGTTCAATGAGCAGTTCTTC. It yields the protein CASSYNQFNEQFF.

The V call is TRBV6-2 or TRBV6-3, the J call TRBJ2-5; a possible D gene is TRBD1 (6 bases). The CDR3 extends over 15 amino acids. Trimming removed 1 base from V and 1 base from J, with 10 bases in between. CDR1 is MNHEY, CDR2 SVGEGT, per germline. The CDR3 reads CASSYWWGPQETQYF. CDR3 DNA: TGTGCCAGCAGTTACTGGTGGGGGCCCCAAGAGACCCAGTACTTC.

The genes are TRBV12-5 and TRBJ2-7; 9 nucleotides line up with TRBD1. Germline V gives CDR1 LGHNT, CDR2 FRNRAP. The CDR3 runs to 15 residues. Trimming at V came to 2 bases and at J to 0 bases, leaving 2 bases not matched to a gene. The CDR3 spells CASGLWGQGSYEQYF. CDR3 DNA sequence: TGTGCTAGTGGTTTGTGGGGACAGGGCTCCTACGAGCAGTACTTC.

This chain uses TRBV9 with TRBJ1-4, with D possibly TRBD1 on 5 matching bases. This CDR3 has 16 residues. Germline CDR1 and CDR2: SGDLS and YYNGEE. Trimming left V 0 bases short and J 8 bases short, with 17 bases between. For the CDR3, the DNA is TGTGCCAGCAGCGTAGAGATAGGGGCAGGTGTAGAAAAACTGTTTTTT. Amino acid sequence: CASSVEIGAGVEKLFF.

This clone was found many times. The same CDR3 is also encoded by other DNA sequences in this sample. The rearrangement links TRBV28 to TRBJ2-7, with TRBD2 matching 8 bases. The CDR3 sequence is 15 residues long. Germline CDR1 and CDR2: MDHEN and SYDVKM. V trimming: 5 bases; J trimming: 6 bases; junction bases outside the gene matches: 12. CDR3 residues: CASSPPGSGRFEQYF. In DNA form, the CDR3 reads TGTGCCAGCAGTCCCCCCGGGAGCGGGAGATTCGAGCAGTACTTC.

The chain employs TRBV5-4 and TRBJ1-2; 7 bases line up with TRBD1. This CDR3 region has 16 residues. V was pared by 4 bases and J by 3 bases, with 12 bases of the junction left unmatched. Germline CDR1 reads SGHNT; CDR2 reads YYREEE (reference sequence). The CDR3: CASSERQGSVDYGYTF. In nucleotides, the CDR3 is TGTGCCAGCAGCGAACGACAGGGATCAGTAGACTATGGCTACACCTTC.

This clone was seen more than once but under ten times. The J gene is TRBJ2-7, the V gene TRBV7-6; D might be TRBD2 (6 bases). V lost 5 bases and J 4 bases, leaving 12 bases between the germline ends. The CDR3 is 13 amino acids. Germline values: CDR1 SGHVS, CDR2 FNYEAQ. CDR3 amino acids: CASSRGSGYEQYF. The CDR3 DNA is TGTGCCAGCAGCCGAGGAAGCGGGTACGAGCAGTACTTC.

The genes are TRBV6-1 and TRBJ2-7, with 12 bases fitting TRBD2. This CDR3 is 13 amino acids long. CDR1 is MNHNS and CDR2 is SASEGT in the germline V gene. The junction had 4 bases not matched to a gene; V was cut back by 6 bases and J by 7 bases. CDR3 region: CASSPTSGGEQYF. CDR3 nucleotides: TGTGCCAGCAGCCCGACTAGCGGGGGTGAGCAGTACTTC.